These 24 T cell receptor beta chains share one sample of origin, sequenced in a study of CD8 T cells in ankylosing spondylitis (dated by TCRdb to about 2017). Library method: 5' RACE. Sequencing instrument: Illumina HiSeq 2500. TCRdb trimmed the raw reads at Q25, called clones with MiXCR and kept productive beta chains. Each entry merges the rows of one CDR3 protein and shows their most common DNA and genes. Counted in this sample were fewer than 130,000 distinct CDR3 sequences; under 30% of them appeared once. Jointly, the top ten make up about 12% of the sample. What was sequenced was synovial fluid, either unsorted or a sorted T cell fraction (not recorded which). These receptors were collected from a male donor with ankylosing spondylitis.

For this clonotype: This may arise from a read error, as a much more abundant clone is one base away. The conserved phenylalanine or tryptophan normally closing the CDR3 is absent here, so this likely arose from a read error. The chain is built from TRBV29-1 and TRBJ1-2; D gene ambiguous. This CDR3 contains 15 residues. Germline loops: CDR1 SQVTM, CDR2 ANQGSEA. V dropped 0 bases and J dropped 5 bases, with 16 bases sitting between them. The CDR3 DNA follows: TGCAGCGTTGAAGAAGACGAGGGAGTGGGGTATGGCTACACCGTC. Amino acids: CSVEEDEGVGYGYTV.

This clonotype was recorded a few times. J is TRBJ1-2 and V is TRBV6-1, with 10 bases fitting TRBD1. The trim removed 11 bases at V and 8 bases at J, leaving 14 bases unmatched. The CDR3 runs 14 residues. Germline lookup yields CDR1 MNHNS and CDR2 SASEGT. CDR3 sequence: CACAREGTGVGYTF. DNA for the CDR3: TGTGCCTGCGCGCGGGAAGGGACAGGGGTAGGCTACACCTTC.

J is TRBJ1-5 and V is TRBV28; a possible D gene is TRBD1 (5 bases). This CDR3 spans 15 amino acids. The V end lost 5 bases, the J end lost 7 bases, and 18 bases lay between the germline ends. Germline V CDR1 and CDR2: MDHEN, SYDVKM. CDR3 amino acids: CASSTSGGAKQPQHF. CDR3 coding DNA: TGTGCCAGCAGTACCTCAGGAGGGGCAAAACAGCCCCAGCATTTT.

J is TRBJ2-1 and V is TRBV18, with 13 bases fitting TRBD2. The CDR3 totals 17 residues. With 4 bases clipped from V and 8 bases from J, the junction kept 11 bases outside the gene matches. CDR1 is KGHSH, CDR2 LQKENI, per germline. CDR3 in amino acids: CASSLSGTSGIGYEQFF. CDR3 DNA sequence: TGTGCCAGCTCACTTTCCGGGACTAGCGGGATCGGCTATGAGCAGTTCTTC.

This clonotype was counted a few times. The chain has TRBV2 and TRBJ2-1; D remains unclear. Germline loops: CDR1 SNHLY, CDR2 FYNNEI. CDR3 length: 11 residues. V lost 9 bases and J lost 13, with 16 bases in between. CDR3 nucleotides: TGTGCCAGTGGGGAAAACCTCTTACAGTTCTTC. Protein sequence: CASGENLLQFF.

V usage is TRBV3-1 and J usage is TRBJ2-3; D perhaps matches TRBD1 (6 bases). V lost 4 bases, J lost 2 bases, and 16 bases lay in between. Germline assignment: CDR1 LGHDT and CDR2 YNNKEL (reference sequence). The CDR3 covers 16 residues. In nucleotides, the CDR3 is TGTGCCAGCAGCCTCGGGTTGAACAGGGACACAGATACGCAGTATTTT. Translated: CASSLGLNRDTDTQYF.

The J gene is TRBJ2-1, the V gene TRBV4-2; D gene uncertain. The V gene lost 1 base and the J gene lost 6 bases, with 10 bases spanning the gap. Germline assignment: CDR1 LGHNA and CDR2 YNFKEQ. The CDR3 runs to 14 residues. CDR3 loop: CASSQGGSSNEQFF. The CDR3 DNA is TGTGCCAGCAGCCAAGGAGGTTCGTCCAATGAGCAGTTCTTC.

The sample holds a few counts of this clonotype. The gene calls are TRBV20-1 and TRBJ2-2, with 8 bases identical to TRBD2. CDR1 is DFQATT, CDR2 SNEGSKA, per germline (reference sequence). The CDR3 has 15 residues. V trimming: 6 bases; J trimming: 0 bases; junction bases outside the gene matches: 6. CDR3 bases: TGCAGTGCCTGGGATAGCGGGACGAACACCGGGGAGCTGTTTTTT. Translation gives CSAWDSGTNTGELFF.

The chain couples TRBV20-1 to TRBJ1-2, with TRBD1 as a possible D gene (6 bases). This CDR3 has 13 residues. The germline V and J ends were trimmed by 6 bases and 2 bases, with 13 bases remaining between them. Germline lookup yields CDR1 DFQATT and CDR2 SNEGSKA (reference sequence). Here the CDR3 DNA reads TGCAGTGCGGGGGACATGCAGAACTATGGCTACACCTTC. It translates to CSAGDMQNYGYTF.

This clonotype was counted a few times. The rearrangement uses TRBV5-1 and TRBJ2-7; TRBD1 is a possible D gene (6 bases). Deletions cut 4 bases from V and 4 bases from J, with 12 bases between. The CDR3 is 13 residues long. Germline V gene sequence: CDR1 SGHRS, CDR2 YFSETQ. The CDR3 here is CASSTSQGYEQYF. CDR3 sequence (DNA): TGCGCCAGCAGCACCTCACAGGGATACGAGCAGTACTTC.

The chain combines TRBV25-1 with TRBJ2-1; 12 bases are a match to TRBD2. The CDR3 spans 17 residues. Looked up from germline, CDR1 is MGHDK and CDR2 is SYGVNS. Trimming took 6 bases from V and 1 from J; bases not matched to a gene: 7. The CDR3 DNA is TGTGCCAGCAGCCTAGCGGGAGGGCCTATGTCCTACAATGAGCAGTTCTTC. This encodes CASSLAGGPMSYNEQFF.

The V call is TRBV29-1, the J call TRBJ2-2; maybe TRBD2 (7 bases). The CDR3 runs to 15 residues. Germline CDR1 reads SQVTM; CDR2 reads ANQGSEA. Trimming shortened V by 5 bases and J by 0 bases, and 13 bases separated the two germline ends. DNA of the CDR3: TGCAGCGTTTGGGGGGGCGGTTCGAACACCGGGGAGCTGTTTTTT. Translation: CSVWGGGSNTGELFF.

CDR3 loop: CSARVSGWEQFF. Written as DNA, the CDR3 is TGCAGTGCTAGAGTCAGCGGGTGGGAGCAGTTCTTC. The genes are TRBV20-1 and TRBJ2-1, with D perhaps matching TRBD2 (6 bases). Germline lookup yields CDR1 DFQATT and CDR2 SNEGSKA (reference sequence). The CDR3 runs to 12 residues. The germline V and J ends were trimmed by 1 base and 10 bases, with 11 bases remaining between them.

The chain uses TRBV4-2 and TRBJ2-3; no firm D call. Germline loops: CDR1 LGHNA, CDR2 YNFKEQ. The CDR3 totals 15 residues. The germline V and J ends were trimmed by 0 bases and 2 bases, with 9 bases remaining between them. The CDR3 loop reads CASSQELAFTDTQYF. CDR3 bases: TGTGCCAGCAGCCAAGAACTCGCTTTCACAGATACGCAGTATTTT.

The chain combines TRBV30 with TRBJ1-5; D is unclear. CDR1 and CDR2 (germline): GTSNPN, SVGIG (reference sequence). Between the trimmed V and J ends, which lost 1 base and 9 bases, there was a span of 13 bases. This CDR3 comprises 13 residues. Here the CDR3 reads CAWSGTFDGPQHF. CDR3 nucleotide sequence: TGTGCCTGGAGTGGGACCTTTGACGGGCCCCAGCATTTT.

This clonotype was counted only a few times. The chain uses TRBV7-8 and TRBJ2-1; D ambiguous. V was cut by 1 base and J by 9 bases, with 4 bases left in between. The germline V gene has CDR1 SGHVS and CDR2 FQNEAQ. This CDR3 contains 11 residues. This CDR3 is CASSLVVEQFF. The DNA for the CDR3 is TGTGCCAGCAGCTTAGTTGTTGAGCAGTTCTTC.

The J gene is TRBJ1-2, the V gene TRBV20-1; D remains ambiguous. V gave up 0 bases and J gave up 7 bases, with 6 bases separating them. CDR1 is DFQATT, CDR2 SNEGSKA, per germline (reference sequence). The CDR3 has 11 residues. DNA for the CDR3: TGCAGTGCTAGAGAGCTCCTTGGCTACACCTTC. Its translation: CSARELLGYTF.

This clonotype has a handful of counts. DNA of the CDR3: TGTGCCAGCAGCTCAACGACAGGGGAAAAGTCACCCCTCCACTTT. Encoded protein: CASSSTTGEKSPLHF. The genes are TRBV7-8 and TRBJ1-6; the match to TRBD1 covers 8 bases. The V and J ends lost 4 bases and 10 bases, in that order; junction bases with no gene match: 9. This CDR3 contains 15 residues. Germline assignment: CDR1 SGHVS and CDR2 FQNEAQ. The full variable domain, in which reference TRBV7-8 and TRBJ1-6 provide the parts outside the CDR3, is GAGVSQSPRYKVAKRGQDVALRCDPISGHVSLFWYQQALGQGPEFLTYFQNEAQLDKSGLPSDRFFAERPEGSVSTLKIQRTQQEDSAVYLCASSSTTGEKSPLHFGNGTRLTVT.

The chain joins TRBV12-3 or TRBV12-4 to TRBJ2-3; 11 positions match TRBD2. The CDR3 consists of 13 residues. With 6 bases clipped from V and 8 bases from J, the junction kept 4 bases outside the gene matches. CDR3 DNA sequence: TGTGCCAGCAGAACTAGCGGGAGAGGTACGCAGTATTTT. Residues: CASRTSGRGTQYF.

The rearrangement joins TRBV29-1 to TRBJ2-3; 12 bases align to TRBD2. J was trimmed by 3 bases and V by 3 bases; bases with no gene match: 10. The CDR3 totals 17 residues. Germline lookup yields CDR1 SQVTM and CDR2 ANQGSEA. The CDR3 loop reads CSVDTWGLAGYTDTQYF. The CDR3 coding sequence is TGCAGCGTTGACACCTGGGGACTAGCGGGTTATACAGATACGCAGTATTTT.

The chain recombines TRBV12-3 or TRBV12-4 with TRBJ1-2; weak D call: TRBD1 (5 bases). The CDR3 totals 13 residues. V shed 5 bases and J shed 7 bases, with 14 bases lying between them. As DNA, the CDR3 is TGTGCCAGCAGTCTGGGACCTATTCTTGGCTACACCTTC. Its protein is CASSLGPILGYTF.

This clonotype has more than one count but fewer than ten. DNA of the CDR3: TGCAGTGCCACCCCTGCAGCGGGAGGTTCCTACGAGCAGTACTTC. The encoded protein is CSATPAAGGSYEQYF. The rearrangement joins TRBV20-1 to TRBJ2-7, with 9 bases aligning to TRBD2. The V gene's germline CDR1 is DFQATT and CDR2 SNEGSKA (reference sequence). Trimming at V came to 6 bases and at J to 1 base, leaving 10 bases not matched to a gene. This CDR3 is built from 15 residues.

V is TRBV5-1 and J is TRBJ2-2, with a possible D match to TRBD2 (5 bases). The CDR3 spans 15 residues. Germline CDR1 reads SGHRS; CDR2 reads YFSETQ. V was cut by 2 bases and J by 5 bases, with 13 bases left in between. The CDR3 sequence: CASSFGPEETGELFF. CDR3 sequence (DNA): TGCGCCAGCAGCTTCGGGCCGGAGGAGACCGGGGAGCTGTTTTTT.

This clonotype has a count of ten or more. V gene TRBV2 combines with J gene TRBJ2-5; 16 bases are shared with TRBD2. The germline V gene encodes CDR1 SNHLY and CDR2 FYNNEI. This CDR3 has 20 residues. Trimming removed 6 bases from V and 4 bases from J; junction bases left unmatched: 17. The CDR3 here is CASRIAGTSGRVGVRETQYF. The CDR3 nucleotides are TGTGCCAGCAGGATTGCCGGGACTAGCGGGAGGGTAGGGGTACGAGAGACCCAGTACTTC.